A selection of T cell receptor beta chains follows, all from one sample in a study of cytomegalovirus exposure and HLA in healthy donors. TCRdb keeps only in-frame clones here, not all; method: immunoSEQ multiplex PCR. Here the sample spans roughly 100,000 clones, about 69% being singletons. The sequencing input was PBMCs. The receptors derive from a man aged 40-50 years in good health and CMV-seronegative. Each CDR3 is given without its conserved first and last residue. Rows may omit the clone size; those that give it use once, few, many or a size class.

clone_size j_call v_call cdr3_aa
few NA TRBV30 AWSAGDRGYEQY
NA TRBJ2-7 TRBV27 ASSLAGPPYEQY
NA NA TRBV4-3 ASSQVFEASSYEQY
NA TRBJ2-2 TRBV7-3 ASSSSPRGGTGELF
once TRBJ1-2 TRBV27 ASSLTLDRGGWLT
few TRBJ2-2 TRBV6-4 ASSVQGGVTGELF
few TRBJ2-3 TRBV28 ASSTEDNRY
NA TRBJ1-1 TRBV13 ASSLGADLNTEAF
NA TRBJ2-3 TRBV4-1 ASSLTGTSGTDTQY
few TRBJ1-2 TRBV5-1 ASSSALTEGYT
NA TRBJ2-2 TRBV6-1 ASSEALAGVGTGELF
NA TRBJ2-7 TRBV5-1 ASSFGTGALEQY
NA TRBJ2-7 TRBV6-5 ASRSTEALYEQY
NA TRBJ1-5 TRBV27 ASSLTADQPQH
once TRBJ1-5 TRBV5-8 ASSLGQGLSNQPQH
NA TRBJ1-5 TRBV10-3 AISAGGEQPQH
NA TRBJ2-1 TRBV20-1 SASTGREQF
NA TRBJ2-7 TRBV5-5 ASSRPTDYEQY
few TRBJ1-2 TRBV7-2 ASADNRDYGYT
once TRBJ2-1 TRBV5-8 ASSLRTGSVEQF
NA TRBJ2-7 TRBV25-1 ASSDLRDSTYEQY
few TRBJ2-1 TRBV19 ASSIGGSIYNEQF
NA TRBJ2-3 TRBV10-3 AISKWTGLTDTQY
NA TRBJ1-1 TRBV5-4 ASSLGLEAF
few TRBJ2-7 TRBV10-3 AISLGSEQY
NA TRBJ1-1 TRBV28 ASSPQGFASSEAF
few TRBJ2-1 TRBV2 ASLAGTSGTSYNEQF
NA TRBJ1-1 TRBV6-1 ASSGGSWTEAF
NA TRBJ1-2 TRBV6-5 ASSYSVGANYGYT
once TRBJ2-1 TRBV5-1 ASSLDGGSYNEQF
medium-sized TRBJ2-4 TRBV5-1 ASGEDAKNIQY
once TRBJ1-2 TRBV6-6 ASSYGANNYGYT
NA TRBJ2-3 TRBV7-2 ASSFNPQGADTQY
NA TRBJ2-1 TRBV5-6 ASNSRLAGGMSSYNEQF
NA TRBJ2-3 TRBV4-1 ASSQETGVRQDTQY
NA TRBJ1-2 TRBV19 ASSPTGPNYGYT
NA TRBJ2-5 TRBV7-9 ASTQRTLQETQY
NA TRBJ1-1 TRBV7-2 ASSFQPQGGTEAF
NA TRBJ1-2 TRBV14 ASSQHRAYGYT